This T cell receptor (beta chain) was sequenced for a study of blood T cell repertoires in COVID-19. Turning to the study itself: Samples taken during acute and convalescent COVID-19 were collected in the United States, Italy and Spain. Sample material is recorded as cDNA or gDNA derived from T cells, B-cell-depleted T cells, or PBMCs.

The CDR3 extends over 13 amino acids. CDR1 and CDR2 from the germline V gene are SGHVS and FQNEAQ. With V trimmed by 5 bases and J by 2 bases, 2 bases remained unmatched. Original processing methods: Amplification of reference gene primers provided the estimated nucleated cell counts. The data were produced by immunoSEQ multiplex PCR, yet TCRdb's version contains in-frame clones alone and is incomplete. Clone size and the V and J calls come from that table; the DNA yielded D and trimming. Here the sample spans roughly 290,000 clones, approximately 89% being singletons. The chain is built from TRBV7-8 and TRBJ2-7; 8 nucleotides align to TRBD1. The sequence was collected from a woman aged 55 to 70 with acute or convalescent COVID-19. Material for sequencing was peripheral blood. CDR3 in amino acids: CASSEQGAYEQYF. DNA of the CDR3: TGTGCCAGCAGCGAACAGGGGGCCTACGAGCAGTACTTC.